This T cell receptor (beta chain) stems from a study of beta chain features in type 1 diabetes. As to this clone: At one of its ends the junction is not consistent with the germline gene, which may arise from a read error.

Reverse transcribing all isolated RNA meant expressed TCRB transcripts were sequenced. Some clones are missing from TCRdb's copy, which holds only in-frame ones; the method was immunoSEQ multiplex PCR. The sample has 850,000 to 900,000 clones; roughly 15% are singletons. The CDR3 totals 16 residues. The germline V gene has CDR1 SGHTA and CDR2 FQGNSA. The V and J genes are TRBV7-2 and TRBJ2-1; TRBD2 matches at 7 bases. The source is a young woman in good health. Source material: naive CD4+ T cells from blood. Here the CDR3 reads CASSPPSREVYDEQFF. DNA of the CDR3: TGTGCCAGCAGCCCACCGTCTCGGGAGGTCTACGATGAGCAGTTCTTC.